This T cell receptor (beta chain) was captured in a study of T cells in Graves' hyperthyroidism and ophthalmopathy (dated by TCRdb to 2018 to 2020). Looking at the study overall: Peripheral blood was sampled at the time of initial diagnosis, prior to any treatment. A discovery cohort of fewer than 110 patients, about 44 with Graves' ophthalmopathy and 57 with stable Graves' hyperthyroidism, was used to find distinguishing TCR V-J signatures. An independent validation cohort of some 18 hyperthyroidism patients and about 16 patients who later progressed to ophthalmopathy tested prospective prediction of ophthalmopathy. The 75 to 100 discovery patients were randomly split 7:3 into training and test sets. In addition, the study compared T-cell repertoires in thyroid tissue and in blood from about 6 Graves' hyperthyroidism patients. After sampling, hyperthyroidism patients received methimazole starting at 30 mg daily, and ophthalmopathy patients received high-dose intravenous methylprednisolone. TCR Vbeta CDR3 sequencing of 120 to 150 peripheral blood samples (over 40 ophthalmopathy, 75 to 80 hyperthyroidism and about 17 progressor patients) is reported in the paper. Overall results and qualifications from the work: Ophthalmopathy was separated from stable hyperthyroidism by a 13 V-J signature model, with approximately 86% sensitivity and approximately 81% specificity obtained in cross-validation and 80%/75% obtained in testing. Sample size was not statistically predetermined, and blinding of investigators to group allocation was not performed. Most expanded thyroid clonotypes (frequency above 0.001) were also detected in blood, suggesting blood repertoires may reflect thyroid immune responses. In validation, the model predicted progression to ophthalmopathy a median of 6.5 months before onset, with over 55% sensitivity and nearly 75% specificity.

Amplification of TCR beta CDR3 regions was carried out from RNA transcripts. For the first round of RT-PCR on the TCR CDR3, the HTBI primer set was used together with the Qiagen OneStep RT-PCR kit. Libraries were constructed in a second round of multiplex PCR, after which size selection and purification were performed. Libraries were sequenced paired-end with 100 bp reads on an Illumina HiSeq2000. Per the original workflow: SOAPnuke was used to process the raw data, throwing out any read that contained adapters or uncalled bases, had a mean Phred below 15, or lacked an exact constant-primer or identifier match. High-quality paired reads were merged using COPE v1.2.5, and each unique nucleotide sequence was defined as a clonotype. MiTCR v1.1 was used to align clonotypes to the IMGT TRBV, TRBD and TRBJ reference segments. Only V-J combinations with frequency above 0.0001, covering approximately 99% of repertoires, were analysed. The TCS score was defined as the ratio of F50 (clonal expansion) to E x V (chaos), calculated using BLOSUM62-based TCRdist between CDR3 peptides within each V-J. Welch's t-statistics and random forest reduced 450 to 600 V-J features to 13, which were used in a naive Bayes classifier (R e1071). TCRdb reworked the public reads: Q25 trimming with fastp, MiXCR clone assembly, productive beta chains retained. CDR3 protein sequences are deduplicated, and each keeps its most common genes and DNA. Here the V and J calls rest on TCRdb's processing, not on the authors' analysis. This sample gives about 52,000 distinct CDR3 sequences in total; about half of them show up just once. The ten largest account for just over 9% of the sample.

By its share of the sample, this clonotype is medium-sized (0.01 to 0.1%). It lacks a known antigen. The sample holds no much larger clone one base away, and base qualities are not on file. At the junction V is shortened by 4 bases and J by 5 bases, with 14 bases in between. The germline V gene supplies CDR1 SNHLY and CDR2 FYNNEI. The CDR3 holds 14 amino acids from the cysteine to the phenylalanine. Just CDR3 DNA is preserved here, 42 bases in frame from base 1. Ophthalmopathy patients had moderately to severely active disease, Clinical Activity Score of at least 3, NOSPECS grade of at least 4, and duration under 3 months. Exclusion was applied to patients with uncontrolled infections, other autoimmune diseases, pregnancy or lactation. Diagnoses relied on clinical symptoms, serum thyroxine and TRAb, thyroid ultrasound and orbital computed tomography. PBMCs were isolated from approximately 10 ml of fresh peripheral blood by Ficoll-Paque density gradient centrifugation. Total RNA was extracted with Trizol reagent, and quality was checked on an Agilent 2100 Bioanalyzer.

Recombination connected TRBV2 to TRBJ2-5; the D segment could be TRBD1, given 5 matching bases. The sequence derives from a woman aged 45-59 years with Graves' ophthalmopathy. Sequencing was done on a sample of blood. The CDR3 is CASSGSRARETQYF. In nucleotides, the sequence is TGTGCCAGCAGTGGGAGCAGGGCAAGGGAGACCCAGTACTTC.